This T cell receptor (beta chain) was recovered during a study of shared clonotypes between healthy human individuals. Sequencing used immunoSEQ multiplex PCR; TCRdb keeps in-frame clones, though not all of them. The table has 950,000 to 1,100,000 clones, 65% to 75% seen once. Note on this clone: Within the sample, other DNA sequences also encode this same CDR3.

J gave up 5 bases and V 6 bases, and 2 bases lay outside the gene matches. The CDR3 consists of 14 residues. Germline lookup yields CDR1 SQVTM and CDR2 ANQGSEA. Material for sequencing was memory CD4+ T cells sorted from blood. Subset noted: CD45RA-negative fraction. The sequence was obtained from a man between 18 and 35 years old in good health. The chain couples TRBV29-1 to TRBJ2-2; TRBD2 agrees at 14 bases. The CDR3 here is CSVGTSGGTGELFF. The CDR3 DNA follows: TGCAGCGTCGGGACTAGCGGGGGAACCGGGGAGCTGTTTTTT.